One sample yielded the 20 T cell receptor beta chains listed below, sequenced in a study of identical twins. Each CDR3 protein is one row after TCRdb ran MiXCR on the 5' RACE reads. The repertoire consists of roughly 220,000 distinct CDR3 sequences, with over 5.5% occurring once and the leading ten covering less than 15%. This sample was shared with a second study, whose subject was T cells expressing NK-cell markers.

Sequenced input: CD8+ T cells sorted from blood. Every receptor here comes from a woman aged 18-29 years in good health.

There are many counts of this clonotype. The V and J genes are TRBV9 and TRBJ2-2; D is uncertain. This CDR3 has 12 amino acids. V was shortened by 4 bases and J by 8 bases, with 9 bases between the two germline ends. Germline CDR1 and CDR2: SGDLS and YYNGEE. The CDR3 DNA follows: TGTGCCAGCAGCTCCTCAGGAGGGGAGCTGTTTTTT. The encoded protein is CASSSSGGELFF.

There are a few counts of this clonotype. This chain joins TRBV9 and TRBJ2-1; 7 bases agree with TRBD2. With V trimmed by 2 bases and J by 3 bases, 2 bases remained unmatched. The CDR3 runs 14 residues. Germline V gene data show CDR1 as SGDLS and CDR2 as YYNGEE. Here the CDR3 reads CASSVERGYNEQFF. For the CDR3, the DNA is TGTGCCAGCAGCGTTGAGCGGGGCTACAATGAGCAGTTCTTC.

This clonotype was detected ten times or more. The chain carries TRBV12-3 or TRBV12-4 and TRBJ2-1; D is uncertain. CDR3 length: 12 residues. The V and J ends lost 2 bases and 12 bases respectively, with 11 bases between them. The CDR3 loop is CASSLNPTAQFF. In DNA form, the CDR3 reads TGTGCCAGCAGTTTAAACCCAACAGCGCAGTTCTTC.

V and J are TRBV11-2 and TRBJ2-1; 8 nucleotides line up with TRBD2. Germline V gene lookup returns CDR1 SGHAT and CDR2 FQNNGV. After removal of 5 bases from V and 12 bases from J, the junction contained 15 bases not matched to a gene. The CDR3 runs to 15 residues. CDR3 sequence: CASSQRSERERGQFF. CDR3 in DNA: TGTGCCAGCAGCCAAAGAAGCGAGCGGGAGCGTGGGCAGTTCTTC.

This clonotype was counted a few times. The chain has TRBV25-1 and TRBJ1-1; D may be TRBD1 (5 bases). The CDR3 extends over 14 amino acids. Trimming removed 1 base from V and 1 base from J, with 7 bases in between. Germline V gene lookup returns CDR1 MGHDK and CDR2 SYGVNS. The CDR3 region has the DNA TGTGCCAGCAGTGAATGGGGGAGGAACACTGAAGCTTTCTTT. Translating gives CASSEWGRNTEAFF. The whole variable domain, filled in from reference TRBV25-1 and TRBJ1-1, reads EADIYQTPRYLVIGTGKKITLECSQTMGHDKMYWYQQDPGMELHLIHYSYGVNSTEKGDLSSESTVSRIRTEHFPLTLESARPSHTSQYLCASSEWGRNTEAFFGQGTRLTVV.

This clonotype was counted ten times or more. The rearrangement joins TRBV18 to TRBJ2-1, with 7 bases matching TRBD1. V lost 3 bases, J lost 5 bases, and 4 bases stayed unmatched. The CDR3 consists of 14 residues. The germline V gene encodes CDR1 KGHSH and CDR2 LQKENI. CDR3 sequence: CASSPLQGNNEQFF. The CDR3 DNA reads as TGTGCCAGCTCACCCCTACAGGGGAACAATGAGCAGTTCTTC. The entire variable domain, with the rest obtained from reference TRBV18 and TRBJ2-1, is as follows: NAGVMQNPRHLVRRRGQEARLRCSPMKGHSHVYWYRQLPEEGLKFMVYLQKENIIDESGMPKERFSAEFPKEGPSILRIQQVVRGDSAAYFCASSPLQGNNEQFFGPGTRLTVL.

This clonotype was seen ten or more times. V is TRBV27 and J is TRBJ1-1, with D possibly matching TRBD1 (6 bases). V was shortened by 0 bases and J by 6 bases, with 8 bases between the two germline ends. Germline loops: CDR1 MNHEY, CDR2 SMNVEV (reference sequence). This CDR3 is 13 amino acids long. The chain's CDR3 is CASSLSRGAEAFF. In DNA form, the CDR3 reads TGTGCCAGCAGTTTATCCAGGGGTGCTGAAGCTTTCTTT.

This clonotype has just a few counts. This rearrangement joins TRBV4-1 to TRBJ2-1; 8 nucleotides line up with TRBD1. Looked up from germline, CDR1 is MGHRA and CDR2 is YSYEKL. J was trimmed by 2 bases and V by 1 base; bases with no gene match: 10. The CDR3 is 18 residues long. The CDR3 here is CASSQVPPDRGPYNEQFF. Here the CDR3 DNA reads TGCGCCAGCAGCCAAGTTCCCCCCGACAGGGGCCCCTACAATGAGCAGTTCTTC.

The CDR3 loop reads CSAIHDRGLVGPLNEQYF. CDR3 bases: TGCAGCGCCATACACGACAGGGGGCTAGTCGGGCCCCTCAACGAGCAGTACTTC. The chain has TRBV29-1 and TRBJ2-7, with 10 bases identical to TRBD1. Losses at the gene ends were 7 bases for V and 5 bases for J; bases not matched to a gene: 23. CDR3 size: 18 residues. Per the germline V gene, CDR1 is SQVTM and CDR2 is ANQGSEA.

This clonotype was observed many times. V usage is TRBV11-2 and J usage is TRBJ2-1; no clear D gene. V dropped 2 bases and J dropped 5 bases, with 13 bases sitting between them. CDR1 and CDR2 (germline): SGHAT, FQNNGV. This CDR3 spans 15 amino acids. The CDR3, as DNA: TGTGCCAGCAGCTTAACAGCTACCACTAACAATGAGCAGTTCTTC. Translation: CASSLTATTNNEQFF. The full variable domain, rest sourced from reference TRBV11-2 and TRBJ2-1, is EAGVAQSPRYKIIEKRQSVAFWCNPISGHATLYWYQQILGQGPKLLIQFQNNGVVDDSQLPKDRFSAERLKGVDSTLKIQPAKLEDSAVYLCASSLTATTNNEQFFGPGTRLTVL.

The chain is built from TRBV19 and TRBJ1-1, with D uncertain. Trimming removed 2 bases from V and 5 bases from J, with 9 bases in between. Per the germline V gene, CDR1 is LNHDA and CDR2 is SQIVND (reference sequence). CDR3 length equals 13 residues. This CDR3 is CASSIRRTTEAFF. CDR3 nucleotide sequence: TGTGCCAGTAGTATAAGGAGGACGACTGAAGCTTTCTTT.

The rearrangement links TRBV29-1 to TRBJ2-1, with D maybe TRBD1 (5 bases). This CDR3 region has 12 residues. Trimming took off 4 bases at V and 6 bases at J, with 10 bases between the two ends. The germline gives CDR1 SQVTM, CDR2 ANQGSEA. Written as DNA, the CDR3 is TGCAGCGTTGGGGGCCACGTCAATGAGCAGTTCTTC. It encodes CSVGGHVNEQFF.

The chain employs TRBV20-1 and TRBJ2-4, with D possibly matching TRBD2 (6 bases). V lost 5 bases, J lost 1 base, and 15 bases lay in between. The CDR3 sequence is 15 residues long. Germline V CDR1 and CDR2: DFQATT, SNEGSKA (reference sequence). CDR3 nucleotide sequence: TGCAGTGCTCGGGATGGCGGGGACGCCAAAAACATTCAGTACTTC. It specifies CSARDGGDAKNIQYF.

This clonotype came up many times. The V gene is TRBV5-1, the J gene TRBJ2-1; 8 positions match TRBD2. The CDR3 is 14 amino acids. Per germline, CDR1 SGHRS and CDR2 YFSETQ. V trimming: 8 bases; J trimming: 2 bases; junction bases outside the gene matches: 6. The CDR3 protein is CASSGGGTYNEQFF. The CDR3 DNA follows: TGCGCCAGTTCCGGCGGGGGGACCTACAATGAGCAGTTCTTC.

At least ten counts were recorded for this clonotype. The V and J genes are TRBV19 and TRBJ1-1, with 7 bases lining up with TRBD1. The CDR3 is 14 residues long. CDR1 and CDR2 from the germline V gene are LNHDA and SQIVND (reference sequence). V trimming: 3 bases; J trimming: 1 base; junction bases outside the gene matches: 2. CDR3 region: CASSIPGGNTEAFF. The CDR3 DNA is TGTGCCAGTAGTATTCCAGGGGGGAACACTGAAGCTTTCTTT.

The chain carries TRBV20-1 and TRBJ2-1, with 9 bases identical to TRBD2. V lost 1 base to trimming and J lost 4 bases; unmatched junction nucleotides: 8. The germline V gene encodes CDR1 DFQATT and CDR2 SNEGSKA (reference sequence). The CDR3 sequence is 16 residues long. CDR3 amino acids: CSARVYRAGGYNEQFF. The CDR3 region has the DNA TGCAGTGCTAGAGTGTATCGGGCGGGAGGGTACAATGAGCAGTTCTTC.

The sample holds many counts of this clonotype. The chain is built from TRBV11-1 and TRBJ2-2, with D tentatively TRBD2 (5 bases). From germline, CDR1 is SGHAT and CDR2 FQDESV (reference sequence). V lost 3 bases and J 0 bases, leaving 17 bases between the germline ends. The CDR3 totals 18 residues. Here the CDR3 reads CASSFLEQRIPNTGELFF. In DNA form, the CDR3 reads TGTGCCAGCAGCTTCCTGGAACAGCGGATACCGAACACCGGGGAGCTGTTTTTT.

The gene calls are TRBV7-2 and TRBJ2-7; D may be TRBD1 (5 bases). CDR1 is SGHTA and CDR2 is FQGNSA in the germline V gene. V shed 1 base and J shed 0 bases, with 7 bases lying between them. The CDR3 has 14 amino acids. CDR3 bases: TGTGCCAGCAGCTTAGTTAGGGGCTCCTACGAGCAGTACTTC. Amino acids: CASSLVRGSYEQYF.

This clonotype has just a few counts. The chain combines TRBV10-2 with TRBJ1-3; 7 bases match TRBD1. With 8 bases clipped from V and 3 bases from J, the junction kept 7 bases outside the gene matches. CDR3 length: 14 residues. Germline CDR1 WSHSY, CDR2 SAAADI. CDR3 loop: CASGPGQYGNTIYF. For the CDR3, the DNA is TGCGCCAGCGGACCGGGACAGTATGGAAACACCATATATTTT.

This clonotype was observed a few times. The V gene is TRBV11-2, the J gene TRBJ2-1; 12 bases are a match to TRBD2. The germline V gene encodes CDR1 SGHAT and CDR2 FQNNGV. The V gene end was trimmed by 6 bases and the J gene end by 0 bases; junction bases not matched to a gene: 12. This CDR3 spans 19 amino acids. CDR3 protein: CASSGLASGRESSYNEQFF. The CDR3 DNA is TGTGCCAGCAGTGGCCTTGCTAGCGGGAGGGAGAGCTCCTACAATGAGCAGTTCTTC.